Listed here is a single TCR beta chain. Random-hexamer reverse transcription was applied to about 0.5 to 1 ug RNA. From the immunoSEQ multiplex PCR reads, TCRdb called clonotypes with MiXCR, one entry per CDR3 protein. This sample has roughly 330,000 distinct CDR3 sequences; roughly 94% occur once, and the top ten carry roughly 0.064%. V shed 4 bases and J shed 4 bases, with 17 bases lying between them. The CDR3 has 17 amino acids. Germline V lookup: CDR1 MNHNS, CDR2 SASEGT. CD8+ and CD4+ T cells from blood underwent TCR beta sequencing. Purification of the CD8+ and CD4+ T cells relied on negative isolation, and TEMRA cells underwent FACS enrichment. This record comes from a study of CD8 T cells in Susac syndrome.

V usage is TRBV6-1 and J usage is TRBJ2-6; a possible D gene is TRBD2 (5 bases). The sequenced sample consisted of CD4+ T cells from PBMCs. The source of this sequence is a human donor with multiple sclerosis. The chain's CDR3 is CASSAMRLGAGANVLTF. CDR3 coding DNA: TGTGCCAGCAGTGCCATGCGTTTGGGAGCCGGGGCCAACGTCCTGACTTTC.